A single sample gave rise to the 15 T cell receptor beta chains below, sequenced in a study of blood T cell repertoires in COVID-19. Here immunoSEQ multiplex PCR was the method, and the copy in TCRdb shows in-frame clones only, minus some. The table lists hundreds of thousands of clones, more than 75% of them singletons. The sample taken for sequencing was peripheral blood. The receptors derive from a human donor in a cohort sampled during active COVID-19.

The chain carries TRBV24-1 and TRBJ2-5, with a weak D call TRBD1 (6 bases). Looked up from germline, CDR1 is KGHDR and CDR2 is SFDVKD. Trimming cost V 3 bases and J 2 bases, with 24 bases left between them. The CDR3 covers 19 residues. The CDR3 coding sequence is TGTGCCACCAGTGATCCTCGAGGGGGTCCCGGGACGATTCAAGAGACCCAGTACTTC. Translating it yields CATSDPRGGPGTIQETQYF.

This clone appeared once. This sequence joins TRBV27 and TRBJ2-2; D perhaps matches TRBD2 (6 bases). Germline CDR1 and CDR2: MNHEY and SMNVEV (reference sequence). The CDR3 is 15 amino acids. Trimming removed 2 bases at V and 1 base at J, with 8 bases between. The CDR3 region has the DNA TGTGCCAGCAGTTTACTGCGGGAGAACACCGGGGAGCTGTTTTTT. Protein product: CASSLLRENTGELFF.

This clone was seen more than once but under ten times. This chain links TRBV6-5 with TRBJ1-1, with D tentatively TRBD1 (5 bases). The length of the CDR3 is 14 residues. V lost 6 bases and J lost 4, with 15 bases in between. Germline loops: CDR1 MNHEY, CDR2 SVGAGI. CDR3 protein: CASRISQGITEAFF. The CDR3 coding sequence is TGTGCCAGCAGAATATCTCAGGGAATCACTGAAGCTTTCTTT.

The rearrangement joins TRBV30 to TRBJ1-4; possible D gene TRBD1, 6 bases. This CDR3 is 11 amino acids long. V was clipped by 0 bases and J by 10 bases, with 6 bases between them. CDR1 and CDR2 (germline): GTSNPN, SVGIG (reference sequence). The CDR3 loop is CAWSVGGKLFF. The DNA for the CDR3 is TGTGCCTGGAGTGTAGGGGGAAAACTGTTTTTT.

The chain has TRBV5-1 and TRBJ1-2, with TRBD1 matching over 7 bases. J lost 4 bases, V lost 4 bases, and 7 bases had no gene match. This CDR3 is 14 amino acids long. Per germline, CDR1 SGHRS and CDR2 YFSETQ. CDR3 sequence: CASSTRQGIYGYTF. The DNA of the CDR3 is TGCGCCAGCAGCACGAGACAGGGAATCTATGGCTACACCTTC.

This rearrangement joins TRBV10-3 to TRBJ1-3; weak D call: TRBD1 (6 bases). Germline V gene sequence: CDR1 ENHRY, CDR2 SYGVKD. Between the trimmed V and J ends, which lost 3 bases and 2 bases, there was a span of 20 bases. CDR3 length: 18 residues. CDR3 protein: CAISDPGGGTLAGNTIYF. The CDR3 DNA reads as TGTGCCATCAGTGATCCGGGGGGCGGGACACTCGCTGGAAACACCATATATTTT.

The V gene is TRBV7-2, the J gene TRBJ2-2; possibly TRBD2 for D (6 bases). The CDR3 has 15 amino acids. Looked up from germline, CDR1 is SGHTA and CDR2 is FQGNSA. With 5 bases removed from V and 0 bases from J, the gap between germline ends came to 10 bases. The CDR3 reads CASSPTSSNTGELFF. The CDR3 nucleotides are TGTGCCAGCAGCCCTACTAGCTCGAACACCGGGGAGCTGTTTTTT.

The V gene is TRBV6-1, the J gene TRBJ2-5, with TRBD2 as a possible D gene (5 bases). This CDR3 contains 16 residues. Per germline, CDR1 MNHNS and CDR2 SASEGT. The V end was cut by 4 bases, the J end by 0 bases, with 15 bases between. CDR3 in amino acids: CASSVHSRENQETQYF. The CDR3 DNA is TGTGCCAGCAGTGTGCATTCGAGGGAGAACCAAGAGACCCAGTACTTC.

V and J are TRBV6-5 and TRBJ2-5; 9 nucleotides line up with TRBD1. This CDR3 has 15 residues. Unmatched junction bases numbered 12, after V lost 6 bases and J lost 7 bases. Germline V gives CDR1 MNHEY, CDR2 SVGAGI. CDR3 in amino acids: CASSRFNRGRATQYF. CDR3 bases: TGTGCCAGCAGCCGATTTAACAGGGGGCGGGCGACCCAGTACTTC.

CDR3 amino acids: CATSDSQGVAYEQYF. As DNA, the CDR3 is TGTGCCACCAGTGATTCTCAGGGGGTGGCCTACGAGCAGTACTTC. The J gene is TRBJ2-7, the V gene TRBV24-1; 7 nucleotides agree with TRBD1. The CDR3 has 15 residues. Per germline, CDR1 KGHDR and CDR2 SFDVKD. Trimming removed 2 bases from V and 2 bases from J; junction bases left unmatched: 5.

The chain carries TRBV10-3 and TRBJ1-5; 7 bases line up with TRBD1. The CDR3 extends over 13 amino acids. In germline, CDR1 is ENHRY, CDR2 SYGVKD. Trimming took 6 bases from V and 4 from J; bases not matched to a gene: 3. The CDR3: CAISQGGNQPQHF. CDR3 sequence (DNA): TGTGCCATCAGCCAGGGGGGAAATCAGCCCCAGCATTTT.

The chain has TRBV19 and TRBJ2-6, with TRBD2 matching 7 bases. After removal of 3 bases from V and 0 bases from J, the junction contained 23 bases not matched to a gene. The CDR3 runs to 23 residues. Germline V gene lookup returns CDR1 LNHDA and CDR2 SQIVND (reference sequence). CDR3 bases: TGTGCCAGTAGTATGGGGGGGAGCAGAAACCTTCATGTCTTTGACTCTGGGGCCAACGTCCTGACTTTC. It is translated as CASSMGGSRNLHVFDSGANVLTF.

The chain recombines TRBV28 with TRBJ2-1; no reliable D call. The CDR3 length is 14 residues. V was trimmed by 3 bases and J by 2 bases, leaving 8 bases between them. Germline CDR1 MDHEN, CDR2 SYDVKM. Here the CDR3 DNA reads TGTGCCAGCAGTTTTTGGCGGCCCTACAATGAGCAGTTCTTC. Translating it yields CASSFWRPYNEQFF.

V usage is TRBV19 and J usage is TRBJ1-6; 7 nucleotides agree with TRBD1. V trimming: 5 bases; J trimming: 14 bases; junction bases outside the gene matches: 18. CDR1 is LNHDA, CDR2 SQIVND, per germline (reference sequence). The CDR3 runs 16 residues. The CDR3 region has the DNA TGTGCCAGTAGTCCGAGTGCCGGGACAGATTTGTCAGCCCTCCACTTT. It yields the protein CASSPSAGTDLSALHF.

V usage is TRBV19 and J usage is TRBJ2-7; 15 bases line up with TRBD2. The CDR3 has 16 residues. Losses at the gene ends were 6 bases for V and 7 bases for J; bases not matched to a gene: 10. Germline CDR1 LNHDA, CDR2 SQIVND (reference sequence). This chain's CDR3 is CASSRTSGGARSEQYF. The CDR3 nucleotides are TGTGCCAGTAGCAGGACTAGCGGGGGGGCCCGTTCGGAGCAGTACTTC.